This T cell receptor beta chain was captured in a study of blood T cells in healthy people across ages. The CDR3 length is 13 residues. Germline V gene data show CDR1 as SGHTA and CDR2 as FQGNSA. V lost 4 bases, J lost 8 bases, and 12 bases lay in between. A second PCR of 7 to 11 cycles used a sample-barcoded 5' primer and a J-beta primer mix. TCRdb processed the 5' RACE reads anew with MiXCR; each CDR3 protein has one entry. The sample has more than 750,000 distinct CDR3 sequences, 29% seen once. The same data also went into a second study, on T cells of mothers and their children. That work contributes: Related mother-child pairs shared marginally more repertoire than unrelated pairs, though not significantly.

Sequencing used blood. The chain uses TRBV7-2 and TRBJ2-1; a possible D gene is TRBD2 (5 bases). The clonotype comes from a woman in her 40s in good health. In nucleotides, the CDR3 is TGTGCCAGCAGCTGGAGGACTTTTCATGAGCAGTTCTTC. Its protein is CASSWRTFHEQFF.